Listed below are T cell receptor beta chains from one sample, sequenced in a study of Graves' ophthalmopathy and Graves' hyperthyroidism. TCRdb used MiXCR to reprocess the multiplex PCR reads, holding one entry per CDR3 protein. The sample includes about 660,000 distinct CDR3 sequences, roughly 39% of them seen just once. Sequences were obtained from peripheral blood. Receptors were obtained from an adult man with Graves' ophthalmopathy. CDR3s include the opening cysteine and the closing phenylalanine or tryptophan. D genes are given only for firm matches. Clone size is not always given. Where it is, it says once, few, many or a class for expanded clones.

d_call: -; v_call: TRBV20-1; cdr3_length: 13; clone_size: many; j_call: TRBJ2-7; cdr3_nt: TGCAGTGCCCGGGGACCCCTTCGGAGCGAGCAGTACTTC; cdr3_aa: CSARGPLRSEQYF
d_call: TRBD1; v_call: TRBV25-1; cdr3_length: 13; clone_size: once; j_call: TRBJ1-4; cdr3_nt: TGTGCCAGCCGACAGGGGAGGAGTGAAAAACTGTTTTTT; cdr3_aa: CASRQGRSEKLFF
d_call: -; v_call: TRBV24-1; cdr3_length: 17; clone_size: many; j_call: TRBJ2-7; cdr3_nt: TGTGCCACCAGTGATTCCGGACCGGGCAGGTTCACCTACGAGCAGTACTTC; cdr3_aa: CATSDSGPGRFTYEQYF
d_call: -; v_call: TRBV29-1; cdr3_length: 12; clone_size: -; j_call: TRBJ2-5; cdr3_nt: TGCAGCGTTGCTCAGGGAGGCGAGACCCAGTACTTC; cdr3_aa: CSVAQGGETQYF
d_call: -; v_call: TRBV7-8; cdr3_length: 15; clone_size: few; j_call: TRBJ1-3; cdr3_nt: TGTGCCAGCAGCCCCGGCAGGGCCTCTGGAAACACCATATATTTT; cdr3_aa: CASSPGRASGNTIYF
d_call: TRBD2; v_call: TRBV14; cdr3_length: 17; clone_size: -; j_call: TRBJ2-5; cdr3_nt: TGTGCCAGCAGCCAGTCTTGGCAGCGGGGGGGAAAAGAGACCCAGTACTTC; cdr3_aa: CASSQSWQRGGKETQYF
d_call: TRBD2; v_call: TRBV14; cdr3_length: 14; clone_size: many; j_call: TRBJ2-5; cdr3_nt: TGTGCCAGCAGCCGACTAGCGGAAGAAGAGACCCAGTACTTC; cdr3_aa: CASSRLAEEETQYF
d_call: TRBD1; v_call: TRBV2; cdr3_length: 13; clone_size: many; j_call: TRBJ1-4; cdr3_nt: TGTGCCAGCAGGGGACAGGACGGTGAAAAACTGTTTTTT; cdr3_aa: CASRGQDGEKLFF
d_call: -; v_call: TRBV7-3; cdr3_length: 13; clone_size: many; j_call: TRBJ1-2; cdr3_nt: TGTGCCAGCAGCTCACATGCTAACTATGGCTACACCTTC; cdr3_aa: CASSSHANYGYTF
d_call: -; v_call: TRBV7-2; cdr3_length: 13; clone_size: -; j_call: TRBJ2-2; cdr3_nt: TGTGCCAGCAGCTCCCGTATGGCCGGGGAGCTGTTTTTT; cdr3_aa: CASSSRMAGELFF
d_call: TRBD1; v_call: TRBV10-3; cdr3_length: 14; clone_size: many; j_call: TRBJ1-1; cdr3_nt: TGTGCCATCAGTGCAGGACAGGGTCGGACTGAAGCTTTCTTT; cdr3_aa: CAISAGQGRTEAFF
d_call: -; v_call: TRBV7-9; cdr3_length: 13; clone_size: -; j_call: TRBJ2-2; cdr3_nt: TGTGCCAGCAGGGGCGAAGGCACGGGGGAGCTGTTTTTT; cdr3_aa: CASRGEGTGELFF
d_call: -; v_call: TRBV4-2; cdr3_length: 16; clone_size: few; j_call: TRBJ2-6; cdr3_nt: TGTGCCAGCAGCCAGGCATGGAGTTCTGGGGCCAACGTCCTGACTTTC; cdr3_aa: CASSQAWSSGANVLTF
d_call: -; v_call: TRBV20-1; cdr3_length: 12; clone_size: many; j_call: TRBJ1-1; cdr3_nt: TGCAGTGCTAGAGATTTGGACACTGAAGCTTTCTTT; cdr3_aa: CSARDLDTEAFF